These 14 T cell receptor beta chains were all obtained from the same sample, sequenced in a study of blood T cell repertoires in COVID-19. The protocol was immunoSEQ multiplex PCR, while the TCRdb copy is restricted to in-frame clones and leaves out a portion. The sample has 96,000 or so clones, roughly 76% seen once. The sequencing input was peripheral blood. Receptors were obtained from a man older than 75 with COVID-19, enrolled during active disease.

V usage is TRBV2 and J usage is TRBJ2-5; D is perhaps TRBD1 (5 bases). V lost 4 bases and J lost 2, with 8 bases in between. The CDR3 loop spans 13 amino acids. Germline V CDR1 and CDR2: SNHLY, FYNNEI. CDR3 in DNA: TGTGCCAGCAGTGGGGGCGGTCAAGAGACCCAGTACTTC. It translates to CASSGGGQETQYF.

This rearrangement joins TRBV7-3 to TRBJ1-5; D is possibly TRBD1 (5 bases). V was trimmed by 6 bases and J by 6 bases, leaving 12 bases between them. The CDR3 loop spans 13 amino acids. Germline CDR1 reads SGHTA; CDR2 reads FQGTGA. Here the CDR3 reads CASSKSRGQPQHF. CDR3 nucleotides: TGTGCCAGCAGTAAATCAAGGGGTCAGCCCCAGCATTTT.

The CDR3 coding sequence is TGTGCCAGCAGCGACCGGACACAGGATGGCTACACCTTC. As protein: CASSDRTQDGYTF. This chain links TRBV9 with TRBJ1-2; a possible D gene is TRBD1 (5 bases). Germline V gives CDR1 SGDLS, CDR2 YYNGEE. Trimming stripped 3 bases from V and 6 bases from J, with 12 bases between. This CDR3 contains 13 residues. The variable domain in full, completed from reference TRBV9 and TRBJ1-2, reads DSGVTQTPKHLITATGQRVTLRCSPRSGDLSVYWYQQSLDQGLQFLIQYYNGEERAKGNILERFSAQQFPDLHSELNLSSLELGDSALYFCASSDRTQDGYTFGSGTRLTVV.

This clone was seen a handful of times. This chain links TRBV6-4 with TRBJ1-1; TRBD1 matches 9 bases. CDR1 MRHNA and CDR2 SNTAGT come from the germline V gene. V lost 5 bases, J lost 6 bases, and 4 bases stayed unmatched. The CDR3 runs to 13 residues. CDR3 loop: CASSRDRESEAFF. Here the CDR3 DNA reads TGTGCCAGCAGTAGGGACAGGGAGTCTGAAGCTTTCTTT.

This clone has more than one count but fewer than ten. The chain recombines TRBV20-1 with TRBJ2-7, with 9 bases lining up with TRBD1. Per germline, CDR1 DFQATT and CDR2 SNEGSKA (reference sequence). The junction had 6 bases not matched to a gene; V was cut back by 3 bases and J by 0 bases. The CDR3 runs to 15 residues. CDR3 in DNA: TGCAGTGCTAGTAGGGGACAGGGCACCTCCTACGAGCAGTACTTC. It yields the protein CSASRGQGTSYEQYF.

The V call is TRBV18, the J call TRBJ1-3, with TRBD1 matching 7 bases. CDR3 size: 15 residues. After removal of 5 bases from V and 0 bases from J, the junction contained 4 bases not matched to a gene. The V gene's germline CDR1 is KGHSH and CDR2 LQKENI. The DNA for the CDR3 is TGTGCCAGCTCAGTAGGGACAGACTCTGGAAACACCATATATTTT. Translated: CASSVGTDSGNTIYF. Combining the CDR3 with reference TRBV18 and TRBJ1-3 gives the whole variable domain NAGVMQNPRHLVRRRGQEARLRCSPMKGHSHVYWYRQLPEEGLKFMVYLQKENIIDESGMPKERFSAEFPKEGPSILRIQQVVRGDSAAYFCASSVGTDSGNTIYFGEGSWLTVV.

The count of this clone is one. The chain carries TRBV20-1 and TRBJ1-4; TRBD1 aligns across 9 bases. V shed 3 bases and J 8 bases; nucleotides not matched to a gene: 7. The CDR3 is 14 amino acids. Germline V gene lookup returns CDR1 DFQATT and CDR2 SNEGSKA (reference sequence). The CDR3 DNA follows: TGCAGTGCTAGTAGCGACAGGGGGGACGAAAAACTGTTTTTT. Encoded protein: CSASSDRGDEKLFF.

The CDR3 spells CASSKAGEPNQPQHF. In DNA, the CDR3 is TGTGCCAGCAGCAAGGCCGGGGAGCCCAATCAGCCCCAGCATTTT. The chain recombines TRBV5-5 with TRBJ1-5; D not certain. V gave up 4 bases and J gave up 3 bases, with 14 bases separating them. Germline V gene sequence: CDR1 SGHKS, CDR2 YYEKEE (reference sequence). The CDR3 sequence is 15 residues long.

This clone was seen once. The rearrangement uses TRBV5-6 and TRBJ1-2; TRBD1 agrees at 7 bases. Trimming removed 0 bases from V and 0 bases from J; junction bases left unmatched: 2. This CDR3 is built from 15 residues. From germline, CDR1 is SGHDT and CDR2 YYEEEE. The CDR3: CASSLVGQPNYGYTF. The CDR3 DNA reads as TGTGCCAGCAGCTTGGTGGGACAGCCTAACTATGGCTACACCTTC.

The chain joins TRBV11-2 to TRBJ2-1; the match to TRBD2 covers 10 bases. This CDR3 has 14 residues. Germline V gives CDR1 SGHAT, CDR2 FQNNGV. V shed 5 bases and J 8 bases; nucleotides not matched to a gene: 6. CDR3 residues: CASSMLAGADEQFF. CDR3 in DNA: TGTGCCAGCAGCATGCTAGCGGGGGCGGATGAGCAGTTCTTC.

The V gene is TRBV5-1, the J gene TRBJ2-2; TRBD2 aligns across 13 bases. CDR1 is SGHRS and CDR2 is YFSETQ in the germline V gene. J was trimmed by 2 bases and V by 3 bases; bases with no gene match: 7. The CDR3 runs to 18 residues. The CDR3: CASSSNTSGGVNTGELFF. DNA of the CDR3: TGCGCCAGCAGCTCCAATACTAGCGGGGGGGTCAACACCGGGGAGCTGTTTTTT.

This clone was counted at least ten times. The chain joins TRBV5-5 to TRBJ2-7; no clear D gene. Germline V gene sequence: CDR1 SGHKS, CDR2 YYEKEE (reference sequence). The CDR3 length is 13 residues. Trimming took off 0 bases at V and 3 bases at J, with 7 bases between the two ends. The CDR3 sequence is CASSLGTVYEQYF. The CDR3, as DNA: TGTGCCAGCAGCTTGGGTACAGTCTACGAGCAGTACTTC. Combining the CDR3 with reference TRBV5-5 and TRBJ2-7 gives the whole variable domain DAGVTQSPTHLIKTRGQQVTLRCSPISGHKSVSWYQQVLGQGPQFIFQYYEKEERGRGNFPDRFSARQFPNYSSELNVNALLLGDSALYLCASSLGTVYEQYFGPGTRLTVT.

J is TRBJ1-4 and V is TRBV7-2; D perhaps matches TRBD1 (5 bases). Trimming left V 2 bases short and J 3 bases short, with 10 bases between. The CDR3 runs 15 residues. Germline CDR1 reads SGHTA; CDR2 reads FQGNSA. This chain's CDR3 is CASSLWQGPNEKLFF. CDR3 bases: TGTGCCAGCAGCTTATGGCAGGGCCCTAATGAAAAACTGTTTTTT.

This clone was counted between two and nine times. This chain joins TRBV5-6 and TRBJ1-6; possible D gene TRBD1, 6 bases. Trimming took off 3 bases at V and 9 bases at J, with 16 bases between the two ends. The CDR3 is 15 amino acids. Germline CDR1 SGHDT, CDR2 YYEEEE. As DNA, the CDR3 is TGTGCCAGCAGCTGGTCCGGGACAAGGACTTCACCCCTCCACTTT. Translation: CASSWSGTRTSPLHF.